This T cell receptor beta chain was obtained from a study of blood T cell repertoires in COVID-19. In the study overall: Samples representing acute and convalescent COVID-19 were sourced from the United States, Italy and Spain. The cDNA or gDNA used as material had been derived from T cells, B-cell-depleted T cells, or PBMCs.

The germline V gene encodes CDR1 LNHNV and CDR2 YYDKDF (reference sequence). V lost 5 bases and J lost 1; bases outside the gene matches: 8. The CDR3 has 16 residues. Original processing methods: Scientists estimated how many nucleated cells there were by amplifying reference gene primers. TCRdb's table, derived via immunoSEQ multiplex PCR, lists solely in-frame clones and lacks some. V and J calls and clone size are as listed in that table; D and trimming were resolved from the DNA. The sample contains about 100,000 clones, 88% of which appear only once. The specimen was peripheral blood. The receptor comes from a human donor in a cohort sampled during active COVID-19. The J gene is TRBJ1-5, the V gene TRBV15, with 7 bases aligning to TRBD1. The CDR3 nucleotides are TGTGCCACCAGCGCGACAACAGGGGTAAGCAATCAGCCCCAGCATTTT. Translated: CATSATTGVSNQPQHF. The whole variable domain, remainder taken from reference TRBV15 and TRBJ1-5, is DAMVIQNPRYQVTQFGKPVTLSCSQTLNHNVMYWYQQKSSQAPKLLFHYYDKDFNNEADTPDNFQSRRPNTSFCFLDIRSPGLGDTAMYLCATSATTGVSNQPQHFGDGTRLSIL.